Following are 32 T cell receptor beta chains from one sample sequenced in a study of identical twins. TCRdb ran MiXCR on the 5' RACE reads and lists one entry per CDR3 protein. The sample contains about 340,000 distinct CDR3 sequences, over 9% of which appear only once. The same data also went into a second study, on yellow fever vaccine responses in identical twins.

Sequenced sample: CD8+ T cells sorted from blood. The receptors were sampled from a woman aged 18-29 years in good health.

This clonotype was seen a few times. The J gene is TRBJ2-3, the V gene TRBV5-6; no clear D. Trimming took off 3 bases at V and 5 bases at J, with 7 bases between the two ends. This CDR3 has 12 amino acids. From germline, CDR1 is SGHDT and CDR2 YYEEEE. Here the CDR3 reads CASSSFVDTQYF. CDR3 nucleotides: TGTGCCAGCAGCTCTTTTGTAGATACGCAGTATTTT.

There are many counts of this clonotype. V and J are TRBV6-1 and TRBJ2-7; possibly TRBD1 for D (6 bases). Germline V lookup: CDR1 MNHNS, CDR2 SASEGT. Trimming shortened V by 5 bases and J by 4 bases, and 12 bases separated the two germline ends. The CDR3 contains 13 residues. CDR3 nucleotides: TGTGCCAGCAGTCCCACAGGGTTATACGAGCAGTACTTC. Amino acids: CASSPTGLYEQYF.

This clonotype was seen repeatedly, ten times or more. The chain employs TRBV24-1 and TRBJ2-7; 11 nucleotides match TRBD1. Germline values: CDR1 KGHDR, CDR2 SFDVKD. The ends lost 10 bases at V and 7 bases at J; junction bases unmatched: 8. CDR3 length equals 13 residues. CDR3 amino acids: CATQGQGAGEQYF. CDR3 in DNA: TGTGCCACGCAAGGACAGGGGGCAGGTGAGCAGTACTTC.

The genes are TRBV3-1 and TRBJ2-7; 11 bases are shared with TRBD1. This CDR3 comprises 16 residues. V lost 6 bases to trimming and J lost 2 bases; unmatched junction nucleotides: 9. Per germline, CDR1 LGHDT and CDR2 YNNKEL (reference sequence). Here the CDR3 DNA reads TGTGCCAGCAGTCGAGTCCCGGGACAGGGGGCCTACGAGCAGTACTTC. Encoded protein: CASSRVPGQGAYEQYF.

The chain recombines TRBV10-3 with TRBJ2-2; weak D call: TRBD1 (6 bases). CDR1 is ENHRY and CDR2 is SYGVKD in the germline V gene. Trimming shortened V by 0 bases and J by 4 bases, and 12 bases separated the two germline ends. The CDR3 has 16 residues. This CDR3 is CAISESTRGGTGELFF. CDR3 sequence (DNA): TGTGCCATCAGTGAGTCGACTCGAGGGGGCACCGGGGAGCTGTTTTTT.

This clonotype was observed a few times. The chain links TRBV7-9 to TRBJ2-3; D is ambiguous. Germline lookup yields CDR1 SEHNR and CDR2 FQNEAQ (reference sequence). The V end was cut by 4 bases, the J end by 5 bases, with 19 bases between. The CDR3 totals 16 residues. Here the CDR3 DNA reads TGTGCCAGCAGCTCAATCCCAGGTGGTGCCGGAGATACGCAGTATTTT. As protein: CASSSIPGGAGDTQYF.

The chain uses TRBV29-1 and TRBJ1-1, with D hard to call. CDR3 size: 12 residues. Germline lookup yields CDR1 SQVTM and CDR2 ANQGSEA. The V end lost 5 bases, the J end lost 3 bases, and 10 bases lay between the germline ends. The CDR3, as DNA: TGCAGCGTTATTTGGGGTTACACTGAAGCTTTCTTT. Its protein product is CSVIWGYTEAFF.

The chain is built from TRBV3-1 and TRBJ1-1, with D possibly TRBD1 on 5 matching bases. Trimming cost V 4 bases and J 5 bases, with 14 bases left between them. The CDR3 is 14 amino acids. Germline V CDR1 and CDR2: LGHDT, YNNKEL (reference sequence). The CDR3 spells CASSRDRGGTEAFF. For the CDR3, the DNA is TGTGCCAGCAGCCGAGATCGGGGGGGTACTGAAGCTTTCTTT.

This clonotype was seen just once. V is TRBV3-1 and J is TRBJ2-7, with 12 bases lining up with TRBD2. Germline CDR1 is LGHDT and CDR2 is YNNKEL (reference sequence). There are 15 residues in the CDR3. V lost 3 bases and J lost 5; bases outside the gene matches: 5. CDR3 DNA sequence: TGTGCCAGCAGCCACACACTAGCGGGAGGTGACGAGCAGTACTTC. Protein product: CASSHTLAGGDEQYF.

This clonotype has ten or more counts. One end of the junction does not line up with germline, which may come from a read error. CDR3 region: CASSGGNTEAFF. CDR3 coding DNA: TGCGCCAGCTCAGGGGGGAACACTGAAGCTTTCTTT. The chain carries TRBV9 and TRBJ1-1; 7 nucleotides match TRBD1. The CDR3 is 12 residues long. The germline V gene encodes CDR1 SGDLS and CDR2 YYNGEE.

This clonotype was observed a handful of times. The chain carries TRBV12-3 or TRBV12-4 and TRBJ1-5, with D possibly being TRBD1 (6 bases). V shed 6 bases and J shed 6 bases, with 15 bases lying between them. The CDR3 contains 14 residues. The CDR3 spells CASRASGGGQPQHF. The CDR3, as DNA: TGTGCCAGCAGAGCCTCGGGAGGGGGTCAGCCCCAGCATTTT.

This clonotype was seen repeatedly, ten times or more. The V gene is TRBV10-3, the J gene TRBJ2-5; D not resolved. The V gene's germline CDR1 is ENHRY and CDR2 SYGVKD. Trimming shortened V by 4 bases and J by 0 bases, and 12 bases separated the two germline ends. The CDR3 loop spans 15 amino acids. CDR3 DNA: TGTGCCATCAGTGGAGTCGACACAGACCAAGAGACCCAGTACTTC. It is translated as CAISGVDTDQETQYF.

V is TRBV10-1 and J is TRBJ2-5, with TRBD1 matching over 11 bases. The CDR3 length is 16 residues. The germline V gene encodes CDR1 WNHNN and CDR2 SYGVQD (reference sequence). Trimming cost V 4 bases and J 3 bases; bases outside gene matches: 7. The CDR3 sequence: CASSAGTGGPKETQYF. The CDR3 nucleotides read TGCGCCAGCAGTGCCGGGACAGGGGGGCCCAAAGAGACCCAGTACTTC.

The sample holds a few counts of this clonotype. This chain connects TRBV7-9 to TRBJ1-1, with TRBD1 identical over 8 bases. The CDR3 extends over 17 amino acids. CDR1 is SEHNR, CDR2 FQNEAQ, per germline (reference sequence). The ends lost 6 bases at V and 2 bases at J; junction bases unmatched: 14. This CDR3 reads CASRPPSSDRGNTEAFF. For the CDR3, the DNA is TGTGCCAGCAGACCTCCTTCCAGCGACAGGGGAAACACTGAAGCTTTCTTT.

Many counts were recorded for this clonotype. The chain recombines TRBV5-1 with TRBJ2-3, with D perhaps TRBD1 (6 bases). Germline values: CDR1 SGHRS, CDR2 YFSETQ. Trimming cost V 2 bases and J 5 bases, with 12 bases left between them. This CDR3 has 14 amino acids. The CDR3 DNA reads as TGCGCCAGCAGCTTTCAGGGGCCGGTAGATACGCAGTATTTT. Translating gives CASSFQGPVDTQYF.

J is TRBJ2-3 and V is TRBV10-3, with 13 positions matching TRBD2. The CDR3 spans 18 residues. J lost 0 bases, V lost 10 bases, and 13 bases had no gene match. CDR1 and CDR2 (germline): ENHRY, SYGVKD. CDR3 amino acids: CATSKGLAGTPSTDTQYF. CDR3 bases: TGTGCCACCTCGAAGGGACTAGCGGGGACACCTAGCACAGATACGCAGTATTTT.

This chain joins TRBV27 and TRBJ2-2, with TRBD1 identical over 7 bases. Germline V gene lookup returns CDR1 MNHEY and CDR2 SMNVEV (reference sequence). V dropped 0 bases and J dropped 2; count of bases not matched to a gene: 12. The CDR3 covers 19 residues. The CDR3 protein is CASSLSLLTTGPNTGELFF. The CDR3 nucleotides read TGTGCCAGCAGTTTATCCCTACTAACGACAGGGCCTAACACCGGGGAGCTGTTTTTT.

This sequence joins TRBV11-2 and TRBJ2-1; 9 bases agree with TRBD1. This CDR3 is 17 amino acids long. Germline CDR1 is SGHAT and CDR2 is FQNNGV. J was trimmed by 1 base and V by 1 base; bases with no gene match: 5. The CDR3 is CASSLVLGTGSYNEQFF. CDR3 coding DNA: TGTGCCAGCAGCTTAGTCCTAGGGACAGGGTCCTACAATGAGCAGTTCTTC.

The V call is TRBV5-6, the J call TRBJ2-1, with TRBD2 matching 16 bases. Losses at the gene ends were 4 bases for V and 1 base for J; bases not matched to a gene: 11. The CDR3 covers 20 residues. Germline CDR1 and CDR2: SGHDT and YYEEEE. CDR3 coding DNA: TGTGCCAGCAGCCCGGTGGGACTAGCGGGAGGGTCCGGGTCCTACAATGAGCAGTTCTTC. This encodes CASSPVGLAGGSGSYNEQFF.

The J gene is TRBJ1-5, the V gene TRBV19, with 8 positions matching TRBD1. Germline-derived CDR1 and CDR2 are LNHDA and SQIVND (reference sequence). V shed 6 bases, J shed 2 bases, and the junction held 9 bases outside the gene matches. This CDR3 has 16 amino acids. In DNA form, the CDR3 reads TGTGCCAGTAGGACGTCAGGACAGGGTCGCAATCAGCCCCAGCATTTT. Amino acids: CASRTSGQGRNQPQHF. Combining the CDR3 with reference TRBV19 and TRBJ1-5 gives the whole variable domain DGGITQSPKYLFRKEGQNVTLSCEQNLNHDAMYWYRQDPGQGLRLIYYSQIVNDFQKGDIAEGYSVSREKKESFPLTVTSAQKNPTAFYLCASRTSGQGRNQPQHFGDGTRLSIL.

The chain recombines TRBV24-1 with TRBJ1-2; TRBD1 might be the D (6 bases). Trimming removed 0 bases from V and 8 bases from J, with 12 bases in between. CDR3 length: 14 amino acids. Per the germline V gene, CDR1 is KGHDR and CDR2 is SFDVKD. CDR3 DNA sequence: TGTGCCACCAGTGATTTGGCAACAGGGTACGGCTACACCTTC. Its protein product is CATSDLATGYGYTF.

The chain has TRBV12-3 or TRBV12-4 and TRBJ2-7, with TRBD1 identical over 10 bases. J gave up 5 bases and V 5 bases, and 6 bases lay outside the gene matches. The CDR3 runs 14 residues. The CDR3 reads CASSIGDRGHEQYV. DNA of the CDR3: TGTGCCAGCAGTATCGGGGACAGGGGCCACGAGCAGTACGTC.

This clonotype came up many times. The CDR3, as DNA: TGTGCCAGCAGCCCTCCCGGGACAGACTACGAGCAGTACGTC. Translating gives CASSPPGTDYEQYV. V is TRBV7-9 and J is TRBJ2-7, with 7 bases identical to TRBD1. The germline CDR1 and CDR2 sequences are SEHNR and FQNEAQ (reference sequence). This CDR3 has 14 amino acids. Unmatched junction bases numbered 7, after V lost 5 bases and J lost 3 bases.

V usage is TRBV7-8 and J usage is TRBJ1-4; a possible D gene is TRBD1 (6 bases). The length of the CDR3 is 15 residues. CDR1 and CDR2 from the germline V gene are SGHVS and FQNEAQ. V was cut by 4 bases and J by 10 bases, with 19 bases left in between. CDR3 sequence (DNA): TGTGCCAGCAGCTCTACAGGGTTGGGATTAGGAAAACTGTTTTTT. Encoded protein: CASSSTGLGLGKLFF.

This clonotype has only a few counts. J is TRBJ2-3 and V is TRBV12-5; unclear D gene. The ends were cut back, 6 bases at V and 6 bases at J, with 16 bases in the middle. This CDR3 has 14 amino acids. CDR1 is LGHNT, CDR2 FRNRAP, per germline. The CDR3 loop is CASGPHTLGDTQYF. DNA for the CDR3: TGTGCTAGTGGACCCCACACCCTGGGGGATACGCAGTATTTT.

This sequence joins TRBV7-9 and TRBJ2-7; a possible D gene is TRBD2 (6 bases). The CDR3 has 14 residues. V was clipped by 1 base and J by 5 bases, with 12 bases between them. Germline V gene lookup returns CDR1 SEHNR and CDR2 FQNEAQ (reference sequence). CDR3 nucleotide sequence: TGTGCCAGCAGCTTAGAGCGGGTAGGGGACGAGCAGTACGTC. This codes for CASSLERVGDEQYV.

The chain employs TRBV12-5 and TRBJ2-7; no firm D call. This CDR3 contains 12 residues. Trimming removed 2 bases from V and 2 bases from J, with 4 bases in between. The germline V gene encodes CDR1 LGHNT and CDR2 FRNRAP. CDR3 in DNA: TGTGCTAGTGGTTTGTGGGCCTACGAGCAGTACTTC. Translation gives CASGLWAYEQYF.

The CDR3 nucleotides are TGTGCCAGCAGTTTTCATAGGGAGAATGACGAGCAGTACGTC. This encodes CASSFHRENDEQYV. The rearrangement links TRBV27 to TRBJ2-7, with D possibly being TRBD2 (5 bases). The length of the CDR3 is 14 residues. Germline assignment: CDR1 MNHEY and CDR2 SMNVEV (reference sequence). The V and J ends lost 3 bases and 5 bases respectively, with 14 bases between them.

This clonotype occurred a few times. V usage is TRBV10-3 and J usage is TRBJ1-6; 10 bases map to TRBD1. Germline V gene sequence: CDR1 ENHRY, CDR2 SYGVKD. CDR3 length: 14 amino acids. J gave up 5 bases and V 6 bases, and 1 base lay outside the gene matches. CDR3 sequence reads: CAIRGTGDNSPLHF. The DNA for the CDR3 is TGTGCCATCAGAGGGACAGGGGATAATTCACCCCTCCACTTT.

This clonotype was recorded a few times. The genes are TRBV4-2 and TRBJ2-1; 8 bases align to TRBD1. The CDR3 has 14 residues. Germline CDR1 LGHNA, CDR2 YNFKEQ. The junction had 4 bases not matched to a gene; V was cut back by 4 bases and J by 5 bases. CDR3 region: CASSPGQADNEQFF. The CDR3 DNA is TGTGCCAGCAGCCCGGGACAGGCCGACAATGAGCAGTTCTTC.

This chain joins TRBV7-6 and TRBJ2-3, with D tentatively TRBD1 (7 bases). Per germline, CDR1 SGHVS and CDR2 FNYEAQ. The ends were cut back, 1 base at V and 0 bases at J, with 11 bases in the middle. The CDR3 has 16 residues. The DNA for the CDR3 is TGTGCCAGCAGCTTAGGGTCAGGGGGGAGCACAGATACGCAGTATTTT. Its protein product is CASSLGSGGSTDTQYF.

The chain has TRBV15 and TRBJ1-2; tentatively, D is TRBD1 (5 bases). The CDR3 loop spans 19 amino acids. CDR1 and CDR2 from the germline V gene are LNHNV and YYDKDF (reference sequence). V dropped 7 bases and J dropped 1 base, with 28 bases sitting between them. The CDR3 DNA sequence: TGTGCCACCACCCGAGACAGTGGGGACCAAAGAGGGATTAACTATGGCTACACCTTC. It specifies CATTRDSGDQRGINYGYTF.